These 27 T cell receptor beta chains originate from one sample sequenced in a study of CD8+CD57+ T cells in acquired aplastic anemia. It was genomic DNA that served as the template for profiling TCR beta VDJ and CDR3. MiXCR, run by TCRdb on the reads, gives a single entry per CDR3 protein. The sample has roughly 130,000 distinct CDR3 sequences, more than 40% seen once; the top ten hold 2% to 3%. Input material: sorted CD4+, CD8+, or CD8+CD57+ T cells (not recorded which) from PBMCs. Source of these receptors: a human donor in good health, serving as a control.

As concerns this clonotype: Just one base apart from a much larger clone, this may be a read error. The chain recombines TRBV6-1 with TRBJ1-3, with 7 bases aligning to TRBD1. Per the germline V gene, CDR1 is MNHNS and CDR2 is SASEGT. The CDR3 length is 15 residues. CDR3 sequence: CVSRPPGGSGNTIYF. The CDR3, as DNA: TGTGTCAGCAGACCCCCAGGGGGTTCTGGAAACACCATATATTTT.

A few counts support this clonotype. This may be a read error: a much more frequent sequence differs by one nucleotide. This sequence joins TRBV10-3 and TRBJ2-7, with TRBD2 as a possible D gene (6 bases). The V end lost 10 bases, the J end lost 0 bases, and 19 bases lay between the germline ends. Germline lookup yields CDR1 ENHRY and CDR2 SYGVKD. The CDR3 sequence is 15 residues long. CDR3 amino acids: CASSPGAGNSYEQYF. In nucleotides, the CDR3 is TGTGCCAGCAGCCCCGGGGCGGGGAACTCCTACGAGCAGTACTTC.

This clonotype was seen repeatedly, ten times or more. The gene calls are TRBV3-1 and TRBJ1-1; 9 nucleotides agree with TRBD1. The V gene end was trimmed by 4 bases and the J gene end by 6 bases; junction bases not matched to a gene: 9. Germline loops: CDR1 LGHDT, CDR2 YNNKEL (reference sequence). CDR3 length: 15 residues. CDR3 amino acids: CASSLLPGQGSEAFF. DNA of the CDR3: TGTGCCAGCAGCCTACTTCCGGGACAGGGATCTGAAGCTTTCTTT.

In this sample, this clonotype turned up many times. The CDR3 protein is CASSPGREAFF. The CDR3 coding sequence is TGTGCCAGCAGCCCTGGGCGTGAAGCTTTCTTT. This chain connects TRBV7-2 to TRBJ1-1; D remains ambiguous. Trimming cost V 5 bases and J 7 bases, with 8 bases left between them. Germline V gene sequence: CDR1 SGHTA, CDR2 FQGNSA. The CDR3 contains 11 residues.

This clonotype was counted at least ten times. The CDR3 DNA sequence: TGCGCCAGCAGCTTAGGTGGCAGGTTGGAAAAACTGTTTTTT. It specifies CASSLGGRLEKLFF. This sequence joins TRBV5-1 and TRBJ1-4; the D is unclear. V was clipped by 2 bases and J by 8 bases, with 13 bases between them. The CDR3 has 14 amino acids. CDR1 and CDR2 from the germline V gene are SGHRS and YFSETQ.

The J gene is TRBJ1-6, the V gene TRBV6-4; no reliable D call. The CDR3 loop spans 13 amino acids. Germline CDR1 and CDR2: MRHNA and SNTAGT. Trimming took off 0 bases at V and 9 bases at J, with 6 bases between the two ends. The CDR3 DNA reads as TGTGCCAGCAGTGACTCTGGGTTTTCACCCCTCCACTTT. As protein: CASSDSGFSPLHF.

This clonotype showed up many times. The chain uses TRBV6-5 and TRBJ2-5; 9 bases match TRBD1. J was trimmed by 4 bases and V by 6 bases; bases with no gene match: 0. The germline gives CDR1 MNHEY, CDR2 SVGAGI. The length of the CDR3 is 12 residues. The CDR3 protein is CASRDRGETQYF. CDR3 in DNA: TGTGCCAGCAGGGACAGGGGAGAGACCCAGTACTTC.

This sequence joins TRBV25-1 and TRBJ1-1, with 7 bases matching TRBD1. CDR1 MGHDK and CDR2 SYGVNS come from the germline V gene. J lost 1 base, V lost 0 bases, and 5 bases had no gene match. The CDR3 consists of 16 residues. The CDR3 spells CASSEYGGQANTEAFF. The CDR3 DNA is TGTGCCAGCAGTGAATACGGAGGACAGGCGAACACTGAAGCTTTCTTT.

The CDR3 region has the DNA TGTGCCACCAGCAGATCCCCGGGGGAGTCCTACGAGCAGTACTTC. Residues: CATSRSPGESYEQYF. The chain uses TRBV15 and TRBJ2-7; D may be TRBD2 (6 bases). The germline V and J ends were trimmed by 2 bases and 1 base, with 12 bases remaining between them. The CDR3 covers 15 residues. Germline CDR1 LNHNV, CDR2 YYDKDF (reference sequence).

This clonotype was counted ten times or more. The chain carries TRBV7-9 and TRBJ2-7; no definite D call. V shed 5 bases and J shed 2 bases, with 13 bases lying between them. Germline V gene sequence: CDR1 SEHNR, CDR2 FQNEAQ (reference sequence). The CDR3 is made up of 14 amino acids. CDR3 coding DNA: TGTGCCAGCAGCCTGACCTCGCTGACCTACGAGCAGTACTTC. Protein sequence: CASSLTSLTYEQYF.

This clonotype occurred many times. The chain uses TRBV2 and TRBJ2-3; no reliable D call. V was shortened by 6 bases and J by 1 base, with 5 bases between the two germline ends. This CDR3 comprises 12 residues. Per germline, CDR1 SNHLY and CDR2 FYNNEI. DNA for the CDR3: TGTGCCAGCAGCTGGGGCACAGATACGCAGTATTTT. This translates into CASSWGTDTQYF.

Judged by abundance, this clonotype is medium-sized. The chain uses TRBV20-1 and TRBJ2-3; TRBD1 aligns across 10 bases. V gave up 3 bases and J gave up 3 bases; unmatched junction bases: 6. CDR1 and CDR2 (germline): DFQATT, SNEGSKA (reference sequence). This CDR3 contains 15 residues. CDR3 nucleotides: TGCAGTGCTAGGCTAGGGACAGGGGATACAGATACGCAGTATTTT. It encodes CSARLGTGDTDTQYF.

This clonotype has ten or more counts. CDR3 sequence (DNA): TGTGCCAGCAGCCCAGGGACAGGGGTTAGCAATCAGCCCCAGCATTTT. Translating gives CASSPGTGVSNQPQHF. The genes are TRBV11-2 and TRBJ1-5, with 10 bases matching TRBD1. V was clipped by 5 bases and J by 0 bases; unmatched bases: 4. This CDR3 is built from 16 residues. Germline CDR1 is SGHAT and CDR2 is FQNNGV.

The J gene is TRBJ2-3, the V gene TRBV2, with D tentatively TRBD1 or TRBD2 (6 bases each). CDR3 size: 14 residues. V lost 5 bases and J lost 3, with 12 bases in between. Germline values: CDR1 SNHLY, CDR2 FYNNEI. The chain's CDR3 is CASSLGGNTDTQYF. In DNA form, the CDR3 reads TGTGCCAGCAGTTTAGGGGGGAATACAGATACGCAGTATTTT.

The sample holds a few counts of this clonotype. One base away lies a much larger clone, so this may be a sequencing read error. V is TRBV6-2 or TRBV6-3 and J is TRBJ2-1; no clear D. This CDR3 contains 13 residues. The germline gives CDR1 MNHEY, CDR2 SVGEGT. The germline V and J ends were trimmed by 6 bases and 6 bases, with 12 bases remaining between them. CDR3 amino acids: CASSEPPSNEQFF. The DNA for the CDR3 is TGTGCCAGCAGCGAACCCCCTAGCAATGAGCAGTTCTTC.

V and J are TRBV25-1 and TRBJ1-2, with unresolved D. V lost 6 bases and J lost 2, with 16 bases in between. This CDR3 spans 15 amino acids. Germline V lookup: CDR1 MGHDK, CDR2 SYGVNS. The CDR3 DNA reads TGTGCCAGCAGGACTTCGGACTCCTACAACTATGGCTACACCTTC. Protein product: CASRTSDSYNYGYTF.

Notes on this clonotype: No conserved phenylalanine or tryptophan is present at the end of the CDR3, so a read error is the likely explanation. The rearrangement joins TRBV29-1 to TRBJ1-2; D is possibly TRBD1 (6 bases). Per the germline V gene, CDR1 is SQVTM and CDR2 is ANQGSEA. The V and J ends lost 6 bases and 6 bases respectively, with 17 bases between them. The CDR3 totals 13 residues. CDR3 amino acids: CSVRGGHGDGYTL. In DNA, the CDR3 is TGCAGCGTCCGAGGGGGTCATGGGGATGGCTACACCCTC.

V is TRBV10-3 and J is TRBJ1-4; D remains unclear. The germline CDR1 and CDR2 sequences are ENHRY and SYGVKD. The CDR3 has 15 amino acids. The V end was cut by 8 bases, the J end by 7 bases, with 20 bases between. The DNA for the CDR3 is TGTGCCATCTCTCTTGCCGGTGACGTGGGTGAAAAACTGTTTTTT. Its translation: CAISLAGDVGEKLFF.

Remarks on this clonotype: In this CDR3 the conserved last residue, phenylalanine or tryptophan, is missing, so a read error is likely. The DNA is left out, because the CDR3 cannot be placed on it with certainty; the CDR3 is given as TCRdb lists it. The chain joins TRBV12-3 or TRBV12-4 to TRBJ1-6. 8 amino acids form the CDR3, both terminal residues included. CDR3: CASSPREG.

In DNA form, the CDR3 reads TGTGCCAGCAGCGTCACCATCCGGGACAGGGGAACAGATACGCAGTATTTT. This sequence encodes CASSVTIRDRGTDTQYF. The V and J genes are TRBV9 and TRBJ2-3; 10 bases line up with TRBD1. The CDR3 contains 17 residues. Germline V gene lookup returns CDR1 SGDLS and CDR2 YYNGEE. The V gene end was trimmed by 2 bases and the J gene end by 3 bases; junction bases not matched to a gene: 9.

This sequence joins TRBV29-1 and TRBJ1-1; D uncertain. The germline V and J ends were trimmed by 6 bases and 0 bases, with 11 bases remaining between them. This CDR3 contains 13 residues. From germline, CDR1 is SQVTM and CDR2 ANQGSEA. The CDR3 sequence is CSVVRALNTEAFF. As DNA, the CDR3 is TGCAGCGTCGTTCGGGCCTTGAACACTGAAGCTTTCTTT.

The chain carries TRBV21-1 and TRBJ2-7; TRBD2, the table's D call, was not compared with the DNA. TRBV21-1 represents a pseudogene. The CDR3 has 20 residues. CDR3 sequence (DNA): TGTGCCAGCAGCACCCGTAGTGGACTAGCGGGGGGCTGGAGTACCTACGAGCAGTACTTC. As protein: CASSTRSGLAGGWSTYEQYF.

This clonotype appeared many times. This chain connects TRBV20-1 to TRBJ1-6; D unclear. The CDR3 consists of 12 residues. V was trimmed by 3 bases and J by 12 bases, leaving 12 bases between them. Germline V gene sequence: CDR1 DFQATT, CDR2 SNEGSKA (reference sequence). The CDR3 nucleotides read TGCAGTGCTAGCGACGGCCCATTACCCCTCCACTTT. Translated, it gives CSASDGPLPLHF.

The DNA of the CDR3 is TGTGCCAGCAAAGGGGAGGATGAAGCTTTCTTT. Its protein product is CASKGEDEAFF. The rearrangement joins TRBV7-9 to TRBJ1-1; the D gene is possibly TRBD1 (5 bases). This CDR3 comprises 11 residues. CDR1 and CDR2 from the germline V gene are SEHNR and FQNEAQ (reference sequence). V was cut by 7 bases and J by 7 bases, with 10 bases left in between.

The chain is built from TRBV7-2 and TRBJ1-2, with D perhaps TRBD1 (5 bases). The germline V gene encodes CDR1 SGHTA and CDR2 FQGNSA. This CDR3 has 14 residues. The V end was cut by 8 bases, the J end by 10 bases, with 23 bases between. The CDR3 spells CASGRREGAQDYTF. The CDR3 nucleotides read TGTGCCAGCGGCCGTCGTGAAGGGGCCCAAGACTACACCTTC. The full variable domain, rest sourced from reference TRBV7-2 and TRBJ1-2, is GAGVSQSPSNKVTEKGKDVELRCDPISGHTALYWYRQSLGQGLEFLIYFQGNSAPDKSGLPSDRFSAERTGGSVSTLTIQRTQQEDSAVYLCASGRREGAQDYTFGSGTRLTVV.

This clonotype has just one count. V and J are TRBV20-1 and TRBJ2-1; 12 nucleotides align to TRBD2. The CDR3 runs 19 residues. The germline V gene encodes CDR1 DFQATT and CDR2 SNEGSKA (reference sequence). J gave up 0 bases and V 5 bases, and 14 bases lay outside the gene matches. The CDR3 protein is CSAPRRASGGAASYNEQFF. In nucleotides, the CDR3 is TGCAGTGCTCCAAGAAGGGCTAGCGGGGGGGCAGCCTCCTACAATGAGCAGTTCTTC.

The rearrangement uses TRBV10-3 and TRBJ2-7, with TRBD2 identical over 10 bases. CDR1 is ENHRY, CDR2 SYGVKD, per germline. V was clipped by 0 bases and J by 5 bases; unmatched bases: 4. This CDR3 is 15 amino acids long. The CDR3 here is CAISESRGTSDEQYF. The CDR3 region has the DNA TGTGCCATCAGTGAGTCAAGAGGGACTAGCGACGAGCAGTACTTC.